A single sample is the source of the 20 T cell receptor beta chains below, sequenced in a study of cytomegalovirus exposure and HLA in healthy donors. Primers included in the PCR were 60 Vbeta and 13 Jbeta primers. The data were produced by immunoSEQ multiplex PCR, yet TCRdb's version contains in-frame clones alone and is incomplete. The sample includes about 150,000 clones, roughly 80% seen only once; the top ten take less than 3.5%. The sample consisted of PBMCs. These receptor sequences come from a woman in her 30s in good health and CMV-seronegative.

The chain couples TRBV5-1 to TRBJ1-2; D is unresolved. Germline V gene lookup returns CDR1 SGHRS and CDR2 YFSETQ. The CDR3 extends over 15 amino acids. Trimming removed 0 bases from V and 0 bases from J, with 9 bases in between. The CDR3 DNA is TGCGCCAGCAGCTTGGTTGTCGGGGCTAACTATGGCTACACCTTC. This encodes CASSLVVGANYGYTF.

This clone was seen a few times. The chain uses TRBV6-1 and TRBJ2-3, with a possible D match to TRBD2 (5 bases). The CDR3 has 12 amino acids. The V and J ends lost 7 bases and 5 bases respectively, with 10 bases between them. The germline CDR1 and CDR2 sequences are MNHNS and SASEGT. For the CDR3, the DNA is TGTGCCAGCACGCTAGCACAAGATACGCAGTATTTT. Amino acids: CASTLAQDTQYF.

A remark on this clone: Other DNA sequences from this sample encode an identical CDR3 as well. The J gene is TRBJ1-6, the V gene TRBV19; TRBD1 matches 7 bases. The CDR3 spans 13 residues. Germline values: CDR1 LNHDA, CDR2 SQIVND (reference sequence). The trim removed 4 bases at V and 8 bases at J, leaving 2 bases unmatched. The CDR3 spells CASSTDRDSPLHF. The CDR3 DNA reads TGTGCCAGTAGTACCGACAGGGATTCACCCCTCCACTTT.

The rearrangement joins TRBV30 to TRBJ2-3; D might be TRBD2 (7 bases). This CDR3 is 15 amino acids long. Germline CDR1 reads GTSNPN; CDR2 reads SVGIG (reference sequence). The V end lost 2 bases, the J end lost 3 bases, and 15 bases lay between the germline ends. The CDR3 loop reads CAWSIGGRVTDTQYF. CDR3 DNA sequence: TGTGCCTGGAGTATCGGGGGGCGAGTGACAGATACGCAGTATTTT.

V is TRBV15 and J is TRBJ2-7; 7 bases are shared with TRBD2. After removal of 1 base from V and 0 bases from J, the junction contained 9 bases not matched to a gene. CDR1 is LNHNV, CDR2 YYDKDF, per germline (reference sequence). The CDR3 length is 17 residues. Here the CDR3 DNA reads TGTGCCACCAGCAGAGTTGGGGGGGAGGGATACTCCTACGAGCAGTACTTC. Residues: CATSRVGGEGYSYEQYF.

Here the CDR3 reads CASSTGGSEKLFF. DNA of the CDR3: TGTGCCAGCAGTACAGGGGGAAGCGAAAAACTGTTTTTT. The chain joins TRBV25-1 to TRBJ1-4, with 8 bases fitting TRBD1. With 5 bases clipped from V and 8 bases from J, the junction kept 4 bases outside the gene matches. Germline CDR1 and CDR2: MGHDK and SYGVNS. CDR3 length: 13 residues.

The chain joins TRBV29-1 to TRBJ1-1; 7 positions match TRBD1. The germline V gene encodes CDR1 SQVTM and CDR2 ANQGSEA. The length of the CDR3 is 13 residues. Unmatched junction bases numbered 3, after V lost 4 bases and J lost 1 base. CDR3 residues: CSVGAGGNTEAFF. DNA for the CDR3: TGCAGCGTTGGGGCAGGGGGGAACACTGAAGCTTTCTTT. The variable domain in full, with the rest retrieved from reference TRBV29-1 and TRBJ1-1, is SAVISQKPSRDICQRGTSLTIQCQVDSQVTMMFWYRQQPGQSLTLIATANQGSEATYESGFVIDKFPISRPNLTFSTLTVSNMSPEDSSIYLCSVGAGGNTEAFFGQGTRLTVV.

The table lists this clone with a few counts. The chain links TRBV6-5 to TRBJ1-1; D not resolved. This CDR3 has 13 residues. Trimming removed 5 bases from V and 5 bases from J, with 12 bases in between. From germline, CDR1 is MNHEY and CDR2 SVGAGI. This CDR3 reads CASSRLGRTEAFF. The DNA for the CDR3 is TGTGCCAGCAGTCGTCTCGGTCGGACTGAAGCTTTCTTT.

V usage is TRBV6-6 and J usage is TRBJ1-4; D ambiguous. The germline V and J ends were trimmed by 8 bases and 0 bases, with 10 bases remaining between them. Germline V lookup: CDR1 MNHNY, CDR2 SVGAGI (reference sequence). CDR3 length equals 14 residues. CDR3 loop: CASGGPATNEKLFF. DNA for the CDR3: TGTGCCAGCGGCGGTCCTGCAACTAATGAAAAACTGTTTTTT.

The chain joins TRBV5-1 to TRBJ1-1; D gene uncertain. Trimming stripped 1 base from V and 0 bases from J, with 10 bases between. This CDR3 is 15 amino acids long. The germline CDR1 and CDR2 sequences are SGHRS and YFSETQ. CDR3 amino acids: CASSLIEGMNTEAFF. The CDR3 coding sequence is TGCGCCAGCAGCTTGATTGAGGGCATGAACACTGAAGCTTTCTTT.

The chain joins TRBV18 to TRBJ2-5, with 8 bases matching TRBD2. The germline CDR1 and CDR2 sequences are KGHSH and LQKENI. The CDR3 spans 17 residues. V was pared by 3 bases and J by 2 bases, with 11 bases of the junction left unmatched. CDR3 DNA sequence: TGTGCCAGCTCACCGCTCCCGGTCACTAGCGGTCAAGAGACCCAGTACTTC. As protein: CASSPLPVTSGQETQYF.

The chain joins TRBV5-4 to TRBJ1-2; the D gene is possibly TRBD1 (6 bases). CDR3 length: 14 amino acids. The germline V gene has CDR1 SGHNT and CDR2 YYREEE (reference sequence). Trimming took 1 base from V and 8 from J, leaving 15 bases between them. CDR3 in amino acids: CASSLQLGQGGYTF. CDR3 nucleotide sequence: TGTGCCAGCAGCTTGCAACTGGGACAAGGCGGCTACACCTTC. Complete variable domain (other parts from reference TRBV5-4 and TRBJ1-2): ETGVTQSPTHLIKTRGQQVTLRCSSQSGHNTVSWYQQALGQGPQFIFQYYREEENGRGNFPPRFSGLQFPNYSSELNVNALELDDSALYLCASSLQLGQGGYTFGSGTRLTVV.

The chain carries TRBV19 and TRBJ2-7; D ambiguous. Trimming shortened V by 5 bases and J by 7 bases, and 21 bases separated the two germline ends. The CDR3 totals 15 residues. From germline, CDR1 is LNHDA and CDR2 SQIVND (reference sequence). CDR3 residues: CASSHETFSFGEQYF. The CDR3 DNA reads as TGTGCCAGTAGTCACGAAACGTTCAGTTTCGGGGAGCAGTACTTC.

V usage is TRBV6-5 and J usage is TRBJ2-1; the match to TRBD2 covers 9 bases. Per germline, CDR1 MNHEY and CDR2 SVGAGI. V gave up 2 bases and J gave up 6 bases; unmatched junction bases: 5. This CDR3 has 15 residues. The CDR3 region has the DNA TGTGCCAGCAGTTACGACCAGACTAGCGGCAATGAGCAGTTCTTC. Its translation is CASSYDQTSGNEQFF.

V usage is TRBV6-6 and J usage is TRBJ1-1; weak D call: TRBD1 (5 bases). The germline CDR1 and CDR2 sequences are MNHNY and SVGAGI (reference sequence). CDR3 length: 14 residues. Between the trimmed V and J ends, which lost 7 bases and 1 base, there was a span of 13 bases. CDR3 DNA: TGTGCCAGCACCCCCAGGGTAGAGAACACTGAAGCTTTCTTT. Residues: CASTPRVENTEAFF.

The CDR3 region has the DNA TGTGCCAGCAGCATTACAGGGGGTAATGAAAAACTGTTTTTT. Translation: CASSITGGNEKLFF. This sequence joins TRBV11-2 and TRBJ1-4, with 8 bases that match TRBD1. With 5 bases clipped from V and 4 bases from J, the junction kept 3 bases outside the gene matches. The CDR3 length is 14 residues. CDR1 is SGHAT and CDR2 is FQNNGV in the germline V gene.

This chain links TRBV2 with TRBJ2-7, with 9 bases lining up with TRBD1. CDR1 is SNHLY, CDR2 FYNNEI, per germline. Germline trimming cut 7 bases from V and 7 bases from J; bases unmatched to any gene: 8. The CDR3 covers 13 residues. The DNA for the CDR3 is TGTGCCAGCAAGAAGGACAGGGGCCTTGAGCAGTACTTC. Translated: CASKKDRGLEQYF.

J is TRBJ2-3 and V is TRBV7-9; a possible D gene is TRBD2 (5 bases). Trimming shortened V by 5 bases and J by 0 bases, and 12 bases separated the two germline ends. The CDR3 contains 15 residues. Germline V gene lookup returns CDR1 SEHNR and CDR2 FQNEAQ (reference sequence). CDR3 sequence: CASSAAGGSTDTQYF. CDR3 bases: TGTGCCAGCAGCGCCGCAGGAGGAAGCACAGATACGCAGTATTTT. Combining the CDR3 with reference TRBV7-9 and TRBJ2-3 gives the whole variable domain DTGVSQNPRHKITKRGQNVTFRCDPISEHNRLYWYRQTLGQGPEFLTYFQNEAQLEKSRLLSDRFSAERPKGSFSTLEIQRTEQGDSAMYLCASSAAGGSTDTQYFGPGTRLTVL.

J is TRBJ2-5 and V is TRBV28, with D possibly matching TRBD1 (6 bases). The CDR3 extends over 12 amino acids. V gave up 8 bases and J gave up 2 bases, with 9 bases separating them. Looked up from germline, CDR1 is MDHEN and CDR2 is SYDVKM. CDR3 protein: CASSRGQETQYF. CDR3 coding DNA: TGTGCCAGCTCTAGGGGGCAAGAGACCCAGTACTTC.

A word on this clone: Relative to the germline gene, one junction end is altered; a read error may explain this. The CDR3 nucleotides read TGTTCCAGCAGCTTAGTAGGACAGGGAGGCAATCAGCCCCAGCATTTT. Its translation is CSSSLVGQGGNQPQHF. The rearrangement uses TRBV7-9 and TRBJ1-5; 8 nucleotides agree with TRBD1. CDR1 and CDR2 (germline): SEHNR, FQNEAQ (reference sequence). The CDR3 is made up of 16 amino acids.